This T cell receptor (beta chain) originates from a study of T cells in Graves' hyperthyroidism and ophthalmopathy. Notes on this clonotype: Its cognate antigen is unknown. Just one base apart from a much larger clone, this may be a read error.

CDR3 length equals 14 residues. Germline V gene sequence: CDR1 SGHDT, CDR2 YYEEEE. General study points: Most thyroid clonotypes with frequency above 0.001 were detected in blood.

Researchers took RNA transcripts and amplified the TCR beta CDR3 regions from them. The HTBI primer set drove a first-round RT-PCR of the TCR CDR3. TCRdb re-analysed the multiplex PCR reads in MiXCR, keeping a single row per CDR3 protein. The table has about 290,000 distinct CDR3 sequences, 13% seen once. The blood specimen was taken at initial hyperthyroidism diagnosis, before any ophthalmopathy symptoms. Material for sequencing was blood. This sequence joins TRBV5-6 and TRBJ2-7; D not resolved. This clonotype was sampled from a woman in her 30s with Graves' hyperthyroidism that later progressed to Graves' ophthalmopathy. CDR3 nucleotides: TGTGCCAGCAGCCTTACTACAAATGCCTACGGGCAGTACTTC. This encodes CASSLTTNAYGQYF.